The 23 T cell receptor beta chains given below trace back to one sample, sequenced in a study of T cell responses to AZD1222 COVID-19 vaccine. Assay used: immunoSEQ multiplex PCR; TCRdb lists only in-frame clones, some missing. The profile shows 140,000 or so clones, roughly 90% of them singletons. Specimen: peripheral blood, collected 28 days after the second dose of the MenACWY control vaccine. These receptors came from an adult who received the MenACWY meningococcal vaccine as a control.

The rearrangement links TRBV3-1 (or the pseudogene TRBV3-2) to TRBJ1-2, with a tentative D call TRBD1 (5 bases). CDR1 LGHDT and CDR2 YNNKEL come from the germline V gene (reference sequence). The length of the CDR3 is 13 residues. Trimming removed 4 bases from V and 9 bases from J, with 15 bases in between. In nucleotides, the CDR3 is TGTGCCAGCAGCCCCCTGGAGGGGTTGAGCTACACCTTC. Its translation is CASSPLEGLSYTF.

The chain joins TRBV6-5 to TRBJ2-1, with 9 bases lining up with TRBD2. The CDR3 loop spans 16 amino acids. Germline trimming cut 2 bases from V and 2 bases from J; bases unmatched to any gene: 4. Germline assignment: CDR1 MNHEY and CDR2 SVGAGI. The CDR3, as DNA: TGTGCCAGCAGTTACGACCGCGGGAGGGCCTACAATGAGCAGTTCTTC. Protein product: CASSYDRGRAYNEQFF.

This clone was observed a single time. The chain carries TRBV5-5 and TRBJ1-5; perhaps TRBD1 as D (6 bases). The CDR3 spans 14 residues. Germline loops: CDR1 SGHKS, CDR2 YYEKEE (reference sequence). V lost 1 base to trimming and J lost 10 bases, with 15 bases between them. CDR3 DNA: TGTGCCAGCAGCTTGCTTGGGGGCAGTAAACCCCAGCATTTT. Its translation: CASSLLGGSKPQHF.

This chain uses TRBV9 with TRBJ2-2; D call uncertain. Trimming took 3 bases from V and 0 from J, leaving 12 bases between them. The CDR3 consists of 16 residues. Germline-derived CDR1 and CDR2 are SGDLS and YYNGEE. In DNA, the CDR3 is TGTGCCAGCAGCGCCGCGAGCGACGCGAACACCGGGGAGCTGTTTTTT. Translated: CASSAASDANTGELFF.

Comment on this clone: The junction does not match germline at one end; this may be a read error. The genes are TRBV7-7 and TRBJ2-3, with 8 bases aligning to TRBD2. Germline assignment: CDR1 SSHAT and CDR2 FNYEAQ (reference sequence). This CDR3 is 16 amino acids long. The CDR3 sequence is CASSLRAGEGTDTQYF. The CDR3 DNA reads as TGTGCTAGCAGCTTAAGAGCGGGAGAGGGTACAGATACGCAGTATTTT.

V gene TRBV30 combines with J gene TRBJ2-1; no firm D call. Germline V lookup: CDR1 GTSNPN, CDR2 SVGIG (reference sequence). This CDR3 comprises 14 residues. Trimming removed 4 bases from V and 5 bases from J, with 15 bases in between. The CDR3 bases are TGTGCCTGGATGAAGATGCGGTTCAACAATGAGCAGTTCTTC. It specifies CAWMKMRFNNEQFF.

V gene TRBV9 combines with J gene TRBJ2-7, with 8 bases lining up with TRBD2. Germline V lookup: CDR1 SGDLS, CDR2 YYNGEE. Losses at the gene ends were 3 bases for V and 6 bases for J; bases not matched to a gene: 20. The CDR3 length is 18 residues. In DNA, the CDR3 is TGTGCCAGCAGCGCCACCTCCGGGGGGGCAGGGGTGGTCTCCGAGCAGTACTTC. Its translation: CASSATSGGAGVVSEQYF.

This sequence joins TRBV28 and TRBJ2-3, with a weak D call TRBD1 (6 bases). Trimming took off 1 base at V and 0 bases at J, with 8 bases between the two ends. CDR3 length: 15 amino acids. From germline, CDR1 is MDHEN and CDR2 SYDVKM. CDR3 sequence reads: CASSLYQGSTDTQYF. In DNA, the CDR3 is TGTGCCAGCAGTTTATACCAGGGGAGCACAGATACGCAGTATTTT.

The V and J genes are TRBV7-9 and TRBJ2-7; D unclear. Trimming pared 4 bases from V and 2 bases from J, leaving 12 bases between. The germline V gene has CDR1 SEHNR and CDR2 FQNEAQ (reference sequence). CDR3 size: 14 residues. The CDR3 spells CASSYLDGAYEQYF. The CDR3 nucleotides are TGTGCCAGCAGCTACTTGGACGGAGCCTACGAGCAGTACTTC. The entire variable domain, with the rest obtained from reference TRBV7-9 and TRBJ2-7, is as follows: DTGVSQNPRHKITKRGQNVTFRCDPISEHNRLYWYRQTLGQGPEFLTYFQNEAQLEKSRLLSDRFSAERPKGSFSTLEIQRTEQGDSAMYLCASSYLDGAYEQYFGPGTRLTVT.

The rearrangement uses TRBV25-1 and TRBJ1-1, with a tentative D call TRBD1 (6 bases). CDR3 size: 14 residues. The germline V and J ends were trimmed by 1 base and 8 bases, with 14 bases remaining between them. Looked up from germline, CDR1 is MGHDK and CDR2 is SYGVNS. CDR3 DNA sequence: TGTGCCAGCAGTGAATCTGGGGGGCCCAAAGAAGCTTTCTTT. Its translation: CASSESGGPKEAFF.

The J gene is TRBJ1-2, the V gene TRBV29-1; possible D gene TRBD1, 5 bases. CDR1 is SQVTM and CDR2 is ANQGSEA in the germline V gene. This CDR3 region has 12 residues. The V end lost 1 base, the J end lost 4 bases, and 7 bases lay between the germline ends. CDR3 DNA sequence: TGCAGCGTTGAAGGGGGCCTCTATGGCTACACCTTC. Its translation is CSVEGGLYGYTF.

The gene calls are TRBV4-2 and TRBJ2-2; D gene unclear. The CDR3 is 13 amino acids. The ends were cut back, 3 bases at V and 9 bases at J, with 11 bases in the middle. The V gene's germline CDR1 is LGHNA and CDR2 YNFKEQ. CDR3 bases: TGTGCCAGCAGCCACCCCGACTCTCGGGAGCTGTTTTTT. This encodes CASSHPDSRELFF.

The chain links TRBV11-3 to TRBJ1-1, with unresolved D. The CDR3 covers 12 residues. Germline-derived CDR1 and CDR2 are SGHNT and YENEEA. Trimming pared 5 bases from V and 11 bases from J, leaving 15 bases between. The CDR3 DNA reads TGTGCCAGCAGCCCAGGCCCCCCCGACGCTTTCTTT. Translating gives CASSPGPPDAFF. Using reference TRBV11-3 and TRBJ1-1 for the parts outside the CDR3, the full variable domain is EAGVVQSPRYKIIEKKQPVAFWCNPISGHNTLYWYLQNLGQGPELLIRYENEEAVDDSQLPKDRFSAERLKGVDSTLKIQPAELGDSAVYLCASSPGPPDAFFGQGTRLTVV.

The chain recombines TRBV6-1 with TRBJ2-7; tentatively, D is TRBD1 or TRBD2 (5 bases each). Germline CDR1 MNHNS, CDR2 SASEGT. The CDR3 has 13 amino acids. V shed 3 bases and J shed 3 bases, with 9 bases lying between them. In DNA, the CDR3 is TGTGCCAGCAGTGACGGGGCCGTCTACGAGCAGTACTTC. Amino acids: CASSDGAVYEQYF.

The rearrangement uses TRBV5-1 and TRBJ2-5; 8 bases agree with TRBD1. V lost 4 bases, J lost 5 bases, and 10 bases stayed unmatched. Germline V gene data show CDR1 as SGHRS and CDR2 as YFSETQ. The length of the CDR3 is 15 residues. The chain's CDR3 is CASSPTSRDRETQYF. Here the CDR3 DNA reads TGCGCCAGCAGCCCCACATCCCGGGACAGGGAGACCCAGTACTTC.

The genes are TRBV30 and TRBJ1-1, with 9 nucleotides matching TRBD1. J was trimmed by 8 bases and V by 5 bases; bases with no gene match: 6. The CDR3 is 12 residues long. CDR1 and CDR2 (germline): GTSNPN, SVGIG (reference sequence). The CDR3 sequence: CAWGQGTYEAFF. The CDR3 nucleotides read TGTGCCTGGGGACAGGGGACTTACGAAGCTTTCTTT.

The chain couples TRBV6-4 to TRBJ2-1, with a possible D match to TRBD2 (6 bases). Germline V CDR1 and CDR2: MRHNA, SNTAGT. The CDR3 consists of 15 residues. Trimming took 3 bases from V and 3 from J, leaving 12 bases between them. CDR3 sequence: CASSEEEGLYNEQFF. The CDR3 DNA follows: TGTGCCAGCAGTGAAGAGGAGGGCCTCTACAATGAGCAGTTCTTC.

This chain links TRBV3-1 (or the pseudogene TRBV3-2) with TRBJ1-1; no definite D call. Germline loops: CDR1 LGHDT, CDR2 YNNKEL (reference sequence). The CDR3 extends over 12 amino acids. V was cut by 4 bases and J by 7 bases, with 10 bases left in between. The CDR3 DNA sequence: TGTGCCAGCAGCCTCCAATCCGGTGAAGCTTTCTTT. Amino acids: CASSLQSGEAFF.

The CDR3 here is CASSPQGPFNSPLHF. CDR3 nucleotides: TGCGCCAGCAGCCCCCAGGGACCCTTTAATTCACCCCTCCACTTT. The rearrangement joins TRBV5-1 to TRBJ1-6, with D perhaps TRBD1 (5 bases). This CDR3 region has 15 residues. The germline CDR1 and CDR2 sequences are SGHRS and YFSETQ. V dropped 4 bases and J dropped 6 bases, with 14 bases sitting between them.

This rearrangement joins TRBV7-9 to TRBJ1-2; D call uncertain. Trimming removed 1 base from V and 4 bases from J, with 10 bases in between. The CDR3 loop spans 14 amino acids. CDR1 is SEHNR and CDR2 is FQNEAQ in the germline V gene (reference sequence). The CDR3 nucleotides are TGTGCCAGCAGCTTAGAGGGTTGGGGCTATGGCTACACCTTC. Amino acid sequence: CASSLEGWGYGYTF.

This clone was observed a single time. V is TRBV6-5 and J is TRBJ1-3; D is unresolved. Germline V lookup: CDR1 MNHEY, CDR2 SVGAGI. Deletions cut 7 bases from V and 0 bases from J, with 7 bases between. This CDR3 contains 13 residues. The CDR3 is CASMYSSGNTIYF. The CDR3, as DNA: TGTGCCAGCATGTATAGCTCTGGAAACACCATATATTTT.

The V gene is TRBV9, the J gene TRBJ1-4, with D perhaps TRBD1 (6 bases). The CDR3 is 15 amino acids. V lost 4 bases to trimming and J lost 7 bases, with 17 bases between them. From germline, CDR1 is SGDLS and CDR2 YYNGEE. CDR3: CASSSRTEAREKLFF. CDR3 DNA sequence: TGTGCCAGCAGCTCACGGACAGAGGCCCGTGAAAAACTGTTTTTT.

This chain uses TRBV19 with TRBJ1-2; 12 bases line up with TRBD1. The CDR3 spans 16 residues. J was trimmed by 8 bases and V by 10 bases; bases with no gene match: 17. Per the germline V gene, CDR1 is LNHDA and CDR2 is SQIVND (reference sequence). The CDR3 DNA reads as TGTGCCACCCTTTCATTCCGGGGACAGGGGGCGCGGGGCTACACCTTC. Translated, it gives CATLSFRGQGARGYTF.